Detailed here is one T cell receptor (beta chain). No antigen is known for it. Base qualities are not provided; no much larger clone lies one nucleotide away. This record belongs to a study of ipilimumab plus nivolumab after autologous stem cell transplantation (dated by TCRdb to about 2021). As for the study more broadly: The median number of doses that trial patients received was about five for ipilimumab and 7 to 9 for nivolumab. Patients in the myeloma cohort were either high-risk and transplant-naive or had relapsed within 3 years of a first autologous transplant. The trial enrolled patients with high-risk diffuse large B cell lymphoma, mature T cell lymphoma, or multiple myeloma undergoing autologous transplant. Thirty-five patients made up the trial's intent-to-treat population.

Library method: the immunoSEQ multiplex PCR assay. Entries here come from immuneACCESS through TCRdb and include only in-frame sequences with V and J called. Some clones fail to appear in such tables; in the studies checked, an unresolved V gene covers under half of the shortfall, and the cause of the remainder is unknown. The sample has some 45,000 clones on record, about 88% of them singletons. 0.7% to 1% of the sample is in the top ten clones. Sequences SGHTA (CDR1) and FQGNSA (CDR2) are obtained from the germline V gene. Trimming costs V 5 bases and J 7 bases, and their ends lie 21 bases apart. The CDR3 measures 16 amino acids from cysteine to phenylalanine. Solely the CDR3 DNA is kept, with 48 bases framed from the first base. General study outcomes and caveats: Per the authors, a biologic rationale for further study of the post-transplant checkpoint inhibition approach was offered by T cell receptor repertoire, regulatory T cell phenotype and gut microbiota profiles. Combined checkpoint inhibition as post-transplant consolidation was concluded by the authors to appear tolerable.

Checkpoint therapy began 14 to 28 days after autologous transplant, with ipilimumab given at 1 mg/kg intravenously on day 1 of selected weeks. Nivolumab was administered at 3 mg/kg intravenously on day 1 of weeks 1, 4, 7, 10, and every two weeks through week 26. Combined checkpoint inhibition with ipilimumab and nivolumab as consolidation after autologous stem cell transplantation was tested in a Phase Ib clinical trial. This TCR derives from a male donor with multiple myeloma. The material sequenced was PBMCs, taken in a trial of ipilimumab plus nivolumab as post-transplant consolidation. The sequence joins TRBV7-2 to TRBJ2-1, and possibly TRBD2, on 6 matching bases. The nucleotide sequence reads TGTGCCAGCAGCCCGACCGGGCCCGGCGGAGGGAATGAGCAGTTCTTC. This codes for CASSPTGPGGGNEQFF. Supplemented by the reference TRBV7-2 and TRBJ2-1 proteins around the CDR3, the complete variable domain is GAGVSQSPSNKVTEKGKDVELRCDPISGHTALYWYRQSLGQGLEFLIYFQGNSAPDKSGLPSDRFSAERTGGSVSTLTIQRTQQEDSAVYLCASSPTGPGGGNEQFFGPGTRLTVL.